This T cell receptor (beta chain) was sequenced for a study of cytomegalovirus exposure and HLA in healthy donors. General observations from the study: Under in vitro conditions, three CMV-associated chains were confirmed as specific for CMV antigens. Among TCR beta chains, those listed as cytomegalovirus-associated numbered approximately 150.

The CDR3 is 15 amino acids. Germline CDR1 is SNHLY and CDR2 is FYNNEI. V lost 8 bases, J lost 5 bases, and 8 bases stayed unmatched. The PCR contained 60 Vbeta and 13 Jbeta primers. Profiling relied on immunoSEQ multiplex PCR, and the TCRdb table lists in-frame clones only, not all of them. The sample includes 110,000 to 150,000 clones, nearly 80% seen only once; the top ten take 4.5% to 6.5%. Donors had nominal health at sampling but likely had unrecorded immune exposures. With respect to this clone: The target antigen is unknown.

This TCR was sampled from a male donor in good health and CMV-seronegative. Input material: PBMCs. The chain couples TRBV2 to TRBJ1-5; 11 bases agree with TRBD1. This CDR3 is CASGGTGGTDQPQHF. The CDR3 nucleotides read TGTGCCAGCGGAGGGACAGGGGGAACAGATCAGCCCCAGCATTTT.